Sequencing of this T cell receptor beta chain was carried out in a study of vaccination effects on CD4 cells after COVID-19 (dated 2022 in TCRdb). Context from the whole study: Across the study, the median time from the second dose to post-vaccine sampling was 72 days (range 14 to 241). SARS-CoV-2 spike-specific CD4+ TCR repertoires were compared before and after mRNA vaccination in COVID-19 convalescent patients and in infection-naive vaccine recipients. Altogether, around eleven COVID-19 convalescent patients and several SARS-CoV-2-naive healthy vaccine recipients made up the full study. Cultures from other donors in the study were sequenced with the Oncomine TCR Beta short-read assay on an Illumina iSeq 100.

Library preparation used the immunoSEQ multiplex PCR assay. DNA from the CD4+ T cells that had been cultured and isolated underwent TCR beta CDR3 sequencing. The study's processing was this. Non-productive TCR sequences were removed, reads were trimmed to the CDR3 region, and CDR3s of at least 7 amino acids were retained. The MANAFEST web app was used to identify antigen-specific clonotypes by comparing expansion in peptide wells with expansion in reference cultures. Positive clones required FDR<0.05 expansion versus reference and all other wells, odds ratio above 5, and frequency above 0.1% in two replicate wells. A clonotype was defined as cross-reactive if the clonotype was significantly expanded both in SARS-CoV-2 spike wells and in at least one common cold coronavirus spike condition. Using the stringdist R package, CDR3 similarity was measured by Levenshtein distance, and unrooted trees were constructed with ape in R 3.6.1. This is the immuneACCESS table as TCRdb keeps it, with only in-frame sequences that have V and J called. A part of the clones is gone; compared with another copy, unresolved V genes explain less than half, and the rest is unexplained. The V and J calls and the clone size are those of that table, but D and trimming were determined from the DNA. The sample records 20,000 or so clones, 70% to 80% of which are singletons. Of the sample, about 9.1% falls within the top ten clones.

The CDR3 goes from the cysteine to the phenylalanine over 18 residues. Only the CDR3 part of the read is kept: 54 bases, read in frame from the first base. On the study overall, not on this receptor specifically: Among healthy vaccine recipients, nearly all vaccine-induced clones were SARS-CoV-2 mono-reactive, and only 1 of 255 was cross-reactive with common cold coronaviruses. At late post-vaccination timepoints, both infection-induced and vaccine-induced clones showed marked clonal contraction, consistent with waning T cell responses. The study was limited by a small number of convalescent patients and lacked early post-infection timepoints.

Of note for this clone: Its antigen remains unidentified. Base quality data are lacking; no much larger clone is found one base away.

The ViraFEST assay stimulated PBMC with viral peptide pools and then used TCR sequencing to identify antigen-specific CD4+ T cell clonotypes by expansion. After about 9 days of culture, CD4+ T cells were isolated with the EasySep CD4+ T cell isolation kit. Participants received two doses of either the BNT162b2 or the mRNA-1273 mRNA SARS-CoV-2 vaccine. None of the healthy vaccine recipients had a prior SARS-CoV-2 infection, which was confirmed by nucleocapsid antibody tests that came back negative both before and after vaccination. Some 2 million PBMC per well were cultured with 10 ug/ml peptides in IMDM containing approximately 4.6% human AB serum, approximately 10 IU/ml IL-2 and gentamicin. On days 3 and 7, half of the culture medium was replaced with fresh IL-2-containing medium. Each peptide stimulation condition was cultured in triplicate wells unless otherwise noted. Using Ficoll-Paque Plus gradient centrifugation, PBMC were separated from whole blood and then either used fresh or cryopreserved at -140C. Overlapping peptide pools spanned the spike proteins of SARS-CoV-2 and the common cold coronaviruses HCoV-NL63, HCoV-OC43 and HCoV-229E. The QIAamp micro DNA kit was used to extract genomic DNA from the cultured CD4+ T cells.

The sequence joins TRBV12-2 to TRBJ2-7; whether TRBD2, the table's D call, matches the DNA was not checked. TRBV12-2 is designated a pseudogene. The sample was CD4+ T cells from PBMCs cultured with HCoV-229E spike peptides, taken after COVID-19 vaccination. Explained via the paper, the cell subset or site label denotes: HCoV-229E spike overlapping peptide pool stimulation. The receptor comes from a human donor who received a COVID-19 vaccine. The CDR3 reads CASRLVSTSGTSFCEQYF. Read as DNA, the sequence is TGTGCAAGTCGCTTAGTTTCGACTTCCGGGACTAGTTTTTGCGAGCAGTACTTC.